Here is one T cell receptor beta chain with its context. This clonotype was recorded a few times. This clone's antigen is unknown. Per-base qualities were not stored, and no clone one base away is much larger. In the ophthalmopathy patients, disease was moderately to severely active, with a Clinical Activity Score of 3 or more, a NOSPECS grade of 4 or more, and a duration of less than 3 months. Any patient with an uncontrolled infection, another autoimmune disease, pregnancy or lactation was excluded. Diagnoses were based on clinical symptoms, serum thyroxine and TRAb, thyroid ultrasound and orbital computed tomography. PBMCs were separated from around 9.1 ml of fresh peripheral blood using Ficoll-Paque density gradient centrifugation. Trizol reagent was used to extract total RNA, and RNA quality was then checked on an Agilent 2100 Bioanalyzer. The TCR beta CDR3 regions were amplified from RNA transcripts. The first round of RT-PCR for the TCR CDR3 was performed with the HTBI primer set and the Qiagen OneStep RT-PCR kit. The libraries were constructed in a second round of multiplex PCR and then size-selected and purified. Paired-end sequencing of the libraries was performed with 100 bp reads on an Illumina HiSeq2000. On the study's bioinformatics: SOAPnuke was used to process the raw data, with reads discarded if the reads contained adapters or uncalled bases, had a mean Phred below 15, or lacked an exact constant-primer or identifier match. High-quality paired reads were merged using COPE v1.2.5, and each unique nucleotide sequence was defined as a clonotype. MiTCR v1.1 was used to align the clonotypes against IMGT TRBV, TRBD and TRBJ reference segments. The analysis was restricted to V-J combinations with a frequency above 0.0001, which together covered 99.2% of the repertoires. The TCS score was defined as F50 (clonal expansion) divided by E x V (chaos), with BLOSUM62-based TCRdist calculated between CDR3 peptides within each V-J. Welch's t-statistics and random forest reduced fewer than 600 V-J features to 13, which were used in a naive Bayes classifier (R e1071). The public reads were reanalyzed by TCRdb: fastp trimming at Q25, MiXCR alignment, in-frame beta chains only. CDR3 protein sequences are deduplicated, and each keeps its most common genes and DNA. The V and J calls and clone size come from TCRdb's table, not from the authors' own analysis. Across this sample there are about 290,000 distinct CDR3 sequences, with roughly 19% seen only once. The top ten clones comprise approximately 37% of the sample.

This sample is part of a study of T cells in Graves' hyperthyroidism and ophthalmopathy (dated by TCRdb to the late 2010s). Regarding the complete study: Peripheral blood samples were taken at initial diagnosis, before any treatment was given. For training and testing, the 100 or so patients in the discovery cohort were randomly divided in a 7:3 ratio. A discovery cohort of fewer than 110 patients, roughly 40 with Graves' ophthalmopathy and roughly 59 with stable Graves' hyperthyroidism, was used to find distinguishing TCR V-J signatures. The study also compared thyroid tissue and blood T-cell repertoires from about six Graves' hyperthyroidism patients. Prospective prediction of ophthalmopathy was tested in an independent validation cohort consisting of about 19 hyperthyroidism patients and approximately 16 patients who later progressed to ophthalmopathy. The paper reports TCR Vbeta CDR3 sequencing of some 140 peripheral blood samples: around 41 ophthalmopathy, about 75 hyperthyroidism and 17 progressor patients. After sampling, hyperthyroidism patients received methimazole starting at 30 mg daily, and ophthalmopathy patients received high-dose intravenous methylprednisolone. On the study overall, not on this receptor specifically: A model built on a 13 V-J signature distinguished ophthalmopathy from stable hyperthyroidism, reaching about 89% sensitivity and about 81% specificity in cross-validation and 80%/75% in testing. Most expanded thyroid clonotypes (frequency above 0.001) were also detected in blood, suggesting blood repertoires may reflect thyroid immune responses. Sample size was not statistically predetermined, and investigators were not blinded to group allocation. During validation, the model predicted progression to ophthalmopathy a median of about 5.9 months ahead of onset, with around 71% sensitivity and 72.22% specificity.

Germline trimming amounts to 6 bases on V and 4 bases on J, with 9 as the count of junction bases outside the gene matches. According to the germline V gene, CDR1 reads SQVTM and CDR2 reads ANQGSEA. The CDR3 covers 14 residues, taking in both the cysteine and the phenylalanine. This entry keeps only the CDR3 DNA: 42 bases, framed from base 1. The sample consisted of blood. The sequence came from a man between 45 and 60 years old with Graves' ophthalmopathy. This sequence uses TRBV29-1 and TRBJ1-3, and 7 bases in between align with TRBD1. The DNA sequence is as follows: TGCAGCGTCCGTAAGACAGGGTACGGAAACACCATATATTTT. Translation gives CSVRKTGYGNTIYF.